The 21 T cell receptor beta chains listed next were all sequenced from one sample in a study of identical twins (dated by TCRdb to 2016 to 2017). The library was made by 5' RACE. The reads were generated on an Illumina HiSeq 2000. Starting from the raw public reads, TCRdb applied fastp trimming at Q25, assembled clones with MiXCR and retained in-frame beta chains. All rows with the same CDR3 protein become a single entry with the most common DNA and genes. The sample includes fewer than 650,000 distinct CDR3 sequences, with approximately 9.6% observed a single time. The biggest ten clones account for approximately 3% of the sample. This sample was also put to use in a study of yellow fever vaccine responses in identical twins.

Sequenced input: PBMCs. All receptors come from a woman aged 18-29 years in good health.

The gene calls are TRBV2 and TRBJ2-7; D uncertain. The germline V and J ends were trimmed by 4 bases and 10 bases, with 8 bases remaining between them. There are 10 residues in the CDR3. Germline V lookup: CDR1 SNHLY, CDR2 FYNNEI. The CDR3: CASSVSRQYF. The CDR3 nucleotides read TGTGCCAGCAGTGTGTCGCGACAGTACTTC.

The chain joins TRBV7-2 to TRBJ1-1; D is ambiguous. CDR3 length: 12 residues. Germline V CDR1 and CDR2: SGHTA, FQGNSA. The V gene lost 1 base and the J gene lost 10 bases, with 10 bases spanning the gap. CDR3 amino acids: CASSLDGILAFF. CDR3 nucleotide sequence: TGTGCCAGCAGCTTAGATGGGATATTAGCTTTCTTT. The entire variable domain, with the rest obtained from reference TRBV7-2 and TRBJ1-1, is as follows: GAGVSQSPSNKVTEKGKDVELRCDPISGHTALYWYRQSLGQGLEFLIYFQGNSAPDKSGLPSDRFSAERTGGSVSTLTIQRTQQEDSAVYLCASSLDGILAFFGQGTRLTVV.

In its sample, this clonotype was seen many times. CDR3 nucleotides: TGTGCCAGCCGCAAGGGGGGCGGGAGTTCGGTCGAGCAGTACTTC. It translates to CASRKGGGSSVEQYF. V is TRBV7-2 and J is TRBJ2-7; perhaps TRBD2 as D (7 bases). Per germline, CDR1 SGHTA and CDR2 FQGNSA. CDR3 size: 15 residues. Trimming removed 8 bases from V and 6 bases from J, with 23 bases in between.

The chain uses TRBV23-1 and TRBJ2-5; no reliable D call. TRBV23-1 is reported as an ORF; its role is uncertain. The CDR3 loop spans 9 amino acids. V was pared by 6 bases and J by 8 bases, with 4 bases between. The CDR3 sequence: CASSGTQYF. The CDR3 coding sequence is TGCGCCAGCAGCGGTACCCAGTACTTC.

DNA of the CDR3: TGCGCCAGCAGCTGGACCCAAGCGGGGGAAGTAGATACGCAGTATTTT. Its protein is CASSWTQAGEVDTQYF. The genes are TRBV5-1 and TRBJ2-3, with 8 nucleotides matching TRBD2. The CDR3 runs 16 residues. The germline CDR1 and CDR2 sequences are SGHRS and YFSETQ. Trimming removed 3 bases from V and 5 bases from J; junction bases left unmatched: 11.

This clonotype was counted only a few times. DNA for the CDR3: TGTGCCAGCAGCTCCGGGACCGAACTAGCGGGGCCAGATACGCAGTATTTT. Residues: CASSSGTELAGPDTQYF. This chain joins TRBV7-9 and TRBJ2-3, with TRBD2 matching 10 bases. Germline loops: CDR1 SEHNR, CDR2 FQNEAQ (reference sequence). V was pared by 4 bases and J by 4 bases, with 11 bases of the junction left unmatched. CDR3 length: 17 residues.

This clonotype was seen a handful of times. The chain couples TRBV12-3 or TRBV12-4 to TRBJ1-2, with D possibly matching TRBD1 (6 bases). Trimming shortened V by 8 bases and J by 8 bases, and 12 bases separated the two germline ends. CDR3 size: 11 residues. Here the CDR3 reads CASLIRGGYTF. The CDR3 coding sequence is TGTGCCAGCCTCATAAGGGGGGGCTACACCTTC.

This clonotype showed up just once. The rearrangement joins TRBV18 to TRBJ1-6; 9 positions match TRBD1. CDR1 KGHSH and CDR2 LQKENI come from the germline V gene. V shed 6 bases, J shed 7 bases, and the junction held 4 bases outside the gene matches. CDR3 length: 14 residues. The chain's CDR3 is CASSTDRGNSPLHF. Written as DNA, the CDR3 is TGTGCCAGCTCGACCGACAGGGGGAATTCACCCCTCCACTTT.

The chain uses TRBV7-9 and TRBJ2-1, with TRBD2 matching over 9 bases. Trimming at V came to 1 base and at J to 16 bases, leaving 8 bases not matched to a gene. The germline gives CDR1 SEHNR, CDR2 FQNEAQ (reference sequence). The CDR3 loop spans 13 amino acids. The CDR3 DNA reads as TGTGCCAGCAGCTTAGACCCTAGCGGGATTTTTTTCTTC. It encodes CASSLDPSGIFFF.

Ten or more counts support this clonotype. The chain couples TRBV7-9 to TRBJ2-1, with D perhaps matching TRBD2 (6 bases). The CDR3 runs 13 residues. Trimming cost V 4 bases and J 6 bases, with 10 bases left between them. Germline lookup yields CDR1 SEHNR and CDR2 FQNEAQ (reference sequence). The CDR3 region has the DNA TGTGCCAGCAGCTCACGGGAGTCCAATGAGCAGTTCTTC. Translating it yields CASSSRESNEQFF.

J is TRBJ2-1 and V is TRBV7-2, with D possibly TRBD2 on 5 matching bases. The germline V gene has CDR1 SGHTA and CDR2 FQGNSA. This CDR3 has 15 amino acids. V shed 3 bases and J shed 9 bases, with 18 bases lying between them. In nucleotides, the CDR3 is TGTGCCAGCAGCTTTACCTGGCACCAAGAGGGTGAGCAGTTCTTC. It yields the protein CASSFTWHQEGEQFF.

This clonotype was found many times. The chain has TRBV12-3 or TRBV12-4 and TRBJ1-1; D remains unclear. V was clipped by 4 bases and J by 2 bases, with 8 bases between them. The CDR3 covers 13 residues. In nucleotides, the CDR3 is TGTGCCAGCAGTTGGGATCTAAACACTGAAGCTTTCTTT. Translated, it gives CASSWDLNTEAFF.

The rearrangement links TRBV5-1 to TRBJ2-1, with a tentative D call TRBD1 (6 bases). The V and J ends lost 0 bases and 5 bases respectively, with 12 bases between them. The CDR3 runs to 15 residues. Germline CDR1 reads SGHRS; CDR2 reads YFSETQ. The CDR3 here is CASSLEARGHNEQFF. DNA for the CDR3: TGCGCCAGCAGCTTGGAGGCCAGGGGACACAATGAGCAGTTCTTC.

The chain couples TRBV4-3 to TRBJ2-3, with TRBD1 as a possible D gene (6 bases). V was cut by 5 bases and J by 0 bases, with 15 bases left in between. The germline gives CDR1 LGHNA, CDR2 YSLEER. The length of the CDR3 is 16 residues. This chain's CDR3 is CASSSRDNESTDTQYF. CDR3 DNA: TGCGCCAGCAGCTCCAGGGACAATGAGAGCACAGATACGCAGTATTTT.

The chain carries TRBV4-3 and TRBJ1-2; no clear D gene. The germline CDR1 and CDR2 sequences are LGHNA and YSLEER. The V and J ends lost 0 bases and 4 bases respectively, with 9 bases between them. This CDR3 spans 14 amino acids. This CDR3 is CASSQDLAGYGYTF. In DNA, the CDR3 is TGCGCCAGCAGCCAAGATCTAGCGGGCTATGGCTACACCTTC.

This clonotype appeared many times. This chain joins TRBV7-2 and TRBJ2-5; D gene unclear. CDR3 size: 13 residues. Trimming took 1 base from V and 7 from J, leaving 10 bases between them. Germline values: CDR1 SGHTA, CDR2 FQGNSA. Here the CDR3 DNA reads TGTGCCAGCAGCTTAGGGGCCCCGGCGACCCAGTACTTC. Protein sequence: CASSLGAPATQYF. The full variable domain, completed using reference TRBV7-2 and TRBJ2-5, is GAGVSQSPSNKVTEKGKDVELRCDPISGHTALYWYRQSLGQGLEFLIYFQGNSAPDKSGLPSDRFSAERTGGSVSTLTIQRTQQEDSAVYLCASSLGAPATQYFGPGTRLLVL.

This clonotype was found a few times. The chain employs TRBV5-1 and TRBJ2-1; 13 bases align to TRBD2. J gave up 2 bases and V 4 bases, and 3 bases lay outside the gene matches. Per germline, CDR1 SGHRS and CDR2 YFSETQ. The CDR3 sequence is 16 residues long. The CDR3 loop is CASSPTSGGAYNEQFF. The CDR3, as DNA: TGCGCCAGCAGCCCCACTAGCGGGGGGGCCTACAATGAGCAGTTCTTC.

V and J are TRBV6-1 and TRBJ2-7; D tentatively reads TRBD1 or TRBD2 (6 bases each). This CDR3 region has 15 residues. Germline CDR1 MNHNS, CDR2 SASEGT. V was clipped by 6 bases and J by 2 bases, with 17 bases between them. The CDR3 spells CASSRLASGAYEQYF. Written as DNA, the CDR3 is TGTGCCAGCAGCCGGCTAGCGTCAGGGGCCTACGAGCAGTACTTC.

This clonotype was recorded many times. The chain joins TRBV18 to TRBJ2-5, with 8 bases fitting TRBD1. V lost 2 bases, J lost 1 base, and 0 bases stayed unmatched. This CDR3 has 14 residues. The germline gives CDR1 KGHSH, CDR2 LQKENI. The CDR3 nucleotides are TGTGCCAGCTCACCAGGGACAGGCCAAGAGACCCAGTACTTC. Translating gives CASSPGTGQETQYF.

The J gene is TRBJ1-1, the V gene TRBV5-5; D gene ambiguous. The CDR3 spans 13 residues. V lost 0 bases to trimming and J lost 1 base, with 4 bases between them. Per germline, CDR1 SGHKS and CDR2 YYEKEE (reference sequence). This CDR3 reads CASSLVANTEAFF. CDR3 sequence (DNA): TGTGCCAGCAGCTTGGTTGCGAACACTGAAGCTTTCTTT.

This clonotype was detected only a few times. This chain links TRBV25-1 with TRBJ1-5, with 8 nucleotides matching TRBD1. The CDR3 is made up of 15 amino acids. The junction had 8 bases not matched to a gene; V was cut back by 6 bases and J by 4 bases. Germline CDR1 reads MGHDK; CDR2 reads SYGVNS. CDR3 DNA sequence: TGTGCCAGCAGCCCCGGACAGGGCAAGAATCAGCCCCAGCATTTT. Protein: CASSPGQGKNQPQHF. Full variable domain (outside the CDR3, taken from reference TRBV25-1 and TRBJ1-5): EADIYQTPRYLVIGTGKKITLECSQTMGHDKMYWYQQDPGMELHLIHYSYGVNSTEKGDLSSESTVSRIRTEHFPLTLESARPSHTSQYLCASSPGQGKNQPQHFGDGTRLSIL.